Below, 30 T cell receptor beta chains from the same sample are listed, as sequenced in a study of identical twins. TCRdb fed the 5' RACE reads into MiXCR, producing one record per CDR3 protein. There are 500,000 to 550,000 distinct CDR3 sequences in the sample; under 25% occur only once, and around 0.9% lies in the top ten. The same data also went into a second study, on T cells expressing NK-cell markers.

The sample taken for sequencing was CD4+ T cells sorted from blood. Receptor source: a woman between 18 and 30 years old in good health.

The chain joins TRBV29-1 to TRBJ1-1; D is unclear. V dropped 4 bases and J dropped 2 bases, with 5 bases sitting between them. Germline CDR1 reads SQVTM; CDR2 reads ANQGSEA. The CDR3 contains 11 residues. The CDR3 region is CSVAINTEAFF. CDR3 sequence (DNA): TGCAGCGTTGCCATAAACACTGAAGCTTTCTTT.

The gene calls are TRBV28 and TRBJ2-4; 11 bases are a match to TRBD1. The CDR3 contains 15 residues. The junction had 8 bases not matched to a gene; V was cut back by 7 bases and J by 6 bases. CDR1 and CDR2 (germline): MDHEN, SYDVKM. The CDR3 DNA is TGTGCCAGCATGGGTAGGACAGGGGGCCTAAACATTCAGTACTTC. Translating gives CASMGRTGGLNIQYF.

This chain uses TRBV15 with TRBJ1-2, with no clear D. V was shortened by 0 bases and J by 7 bases, with 12 bases between the two germline ends. Per the germline V gene, CDR1 is LNHNV and CDR2 is YYDKDF (reference sequence). CDR3 size: 14 residues. DNA for the CDR3: TGTGCCACCAGCAGAGACAAATTGGTATTTGGCTACACCTTC. Translating it yields CATSRDKLVFGYTF.

This chain links TRBV10-3 with TRBJ1-1; tentative D call: TRBD1 (6 bases). Looked up from germline, CDR1 is ENHRY and CDR2 is SYGVKD. CDR3 size: 14 residues. The V end lost 0 bases, the J end lost 5 bases, and 10 bases lay between the germline ends. Written as DNA, the CDR3 is TGTGCCATCAGTGAGTCGATACAGGGAACTGAAGCTTTCTTT. Amino acids: CAISESIQGTEAFF.

This clonotype has just a few counts. The rearrangement links TRBV12-3 or TRBV12-4 to TRBJ2-1; D gene uncertain. The V end lost 6 bases, the J end lost 0 bases, and 6 bases lay between the germline ends. The CDR3 covers 13 residues. For the CDR3, the DNA is TGTGCCAGCAGGCGGATCTCCTACAATGAGCAGTTCTTC. Protein product: CASRRISYNEQFF.

This clonotype was counted between two and nine times. The CDR3 region is CSAKPGYTEAFF. CDR3 DNA sequence: TGCAGTGCTAAGCCGGGTTACACTGAAGCTTTCTTT. V and J are TRBV20-1 and TRBJ1-1; D is undetermined. V was pared by 4 bases and J by 3 bases, with 9 bases between. Germline CDR1 and CDR2: DFQATT and SNEGSKA (reference sequence). The CDR3 runs 12 residues.

This clonotype has only a few counts. The chain recombines TRBV28 with TRBJ2-1, with no clear D. The CDR3 totals 13 residues. Germline loops: CDR1 MDHEN, CDR2 SYDVKM. With 5 bases removed from V and 6 bases from J, the gap between germline ends came to 11 bases. This chain's CDR3 is CASSRAQINEQFF. Here the CDR3 DNA reads TGTGCCAGCAGTCGGGCCCAGATCAATGAGCAGTTCTTC.

The chain links TRBV3-1 to TRBJ2-1; no definite D call. The CDR3 consists of 14 residues. The germline V gene encodes CDR1 LGHDT and CDR2 YNNKEL (reference sequence). Trimming stripped 5 bases from V and 0 bases from J, with 8 bases between. This chain's CDR3 is CASSSTNSYNEQFF. The DNA for the CDR3 is TGTGCCAGCAGCTCCACAAACTCCTACAATGAGCAGTTCTTC.

There are a few counts of this clonotype. The chain uses TRBV20-1 and TRBJ2-1; no clear D. Germline V gene lookup returns CDR1 DFQATT and CDR2 SNEGSKA (reference sequence). The length of the CDR3 is 15 residues. Between the trimmed V and J ends, which lost 5 bases and 2 bases, there was a span of 16 bases. CDR3 in amino acids: CSALGRGSTYNEQFF. In nucleotides, the CDR3 is TGCAGTGCTCTCGGTCGCGGATCTACCTACAATGAGCAGTTCTTC.

This clonotype was detected only a few times. The rearrangement joins TRBV5-1 to TRBJ1-1; 7 nucleotides agree with TRBD1. Trimming removed 4 bases from V and 6 bases from J; junction bases left unmatched: 6. Germline V gives CDR1 SGHRS, CDR2 YFSETQ. The CDR3 loop spans 13 amino acids. CDR3 coding DNA: TGCGCCAGCAGCAGGGGGCGCGAGGCTGAAGCTTTCTTT. Protein sequence: CASSRGREAEAFF. The entire variable domain, with the rest obtained from reference TRBV5-1 and TRBJ1-1, is as follows: KAGVTQTPRYLIKTRGQQVTLSCSPISGHRSVSWYQQTPGQGLQFLFEYFSETQRNKGNFPGRFSGRQFSNSRSEMNVSTLELGDSALYLCASSRGREAEAFFGQGTRLTVV.

V usage is TRBV12-3 or TRBV12-4 and J usage is TRBJ1-5; no reliable D call. The V end lost 8 bases, the J end lost 1 base, and 12 bases lay between the germline ends. The CDR3 is 14 amino acids. CDR3 sequence (DNA): TGTGCCAGCGGCAGATTGAGAAGCAATCAGCCCCAGCATTTT. Its protein is CASGRLRSNQPQHF.

This clonotype was recorded a few times. The chain links TRBV7-9 to TRBJ2-1, with D maybe TRBD1 (6 bases). V was cut by 1 base and J by 3 bases, with 10 bases left in between. Per germline, CDR1 SEHNR and CDR2 FQNEAQ (reference sequence). The CDR3 has 15 residues. CDR3 DNA: TGTGCCAGCAGCTTAGGGGTAGGGGGCTACAATGAGCAGTTCTTC. Translation gives CASSLGVGGYNEQFF.

The rearrangement joins TRBV7-2 to TRBJ2-7; no reliable D call. Germline CDR1 reads SGHTA; CDR2 reads FQGNSA. The germline V and J ends were trimmed by 1 base and 6 bases, with 10 bases remaining between them. The CDR3 extends over 13 amino acids. The CDR3 DNA is TGTGCCAGCAGCTTAGAGGTCCCGAGCGAGCAGTACTTC. It yields the protein CASSLEVPSEQYF.

The CDR3 nucleotides are TGTGCCAGCAGCTCCTACGGGACAGGGGCCTACAATGAGCAGTTCTTC. It encodes CASSSYGTGAYNEQFF. V is TRBV7-6 and J is TRBJ2-1, with 10 bases matching TRBD1. CDR1 and CDR2 (germline): SGHVS, FNYEAQ. The CDR3 runs 16 residues. With V trimmed by 4 bases and J by 2 bases, 5 bases remained unmatched.

This clonotype was recorded at least ten times. The conserved phenylalanine or tryptophan normally closing the CDR3 is absent here, so this likely arose from a read error. It is unclear where the CDR3 begins or ends on the DNA, so no DNA is shown, and the CDR3 is as TCRdb lists it. The rearrangement uses TRBV7-9 and TRBJ1-2; the table's D gene call, TRBD1, was not cross checked with the DNA. The CDR3 sequence runs 13 residues, both termini included. Germline V CDR1 and CDR2: SEHNR, FQNEAQ (reference sequence). The CDR3 loop is CASSYRDRGGVAL.

The chain uses TRBV11-2 and TRBJ2-1; D is uncertain. Trimming left V 3 bases short and J 8 bases short, with 11 bases between. The V gene's germline CDR1 is SGHAT and CDR2 FQNNGV. The CDR3 runs 13 residues. CDR3 in amino acids: CASSFSYGDEQFF. CDR3 DNA: TGTGCCAGCAGCTTTTCGTATGGGGATGAGCAGTTCTTC.

The rearrangement links TRBV20-1 to TRBJ2-5; TRBD2 matches 7 bases. With 6 bases clipped from V and 4 bases from J, the junction kept 8 bases outside the gene matches. CDR1 DFQATT and CDR2 SNEGSKA come from the germline V gene (reference sequence). This CDR3 comprises 13 residues. This CDR3 reads CSALGGRGETQYF. CDR3 nucleotides: TGCAGTGCCCTTGGGGGGAGGGGAGAGACCCAGTACTTC.

This clonotype occurred many times. V usage is TRBV2 and J usage is TRBJ2-1, with TRBD2 identical over 8 bases. V shed 7 bases and J 2 bases; nucleotides not matched to a gene: 7. Germline CDR1 SNHLY, CDR2 FYNNEI. The CDR3 totals 15 residues. The CDR3 protein is CASTIGGATYNEQFF. The CDR3 DNA reads as TGTGCCAGCACTATCGGGGGGGCCACCTACAATGAGCAGTTCTTC. The full variable domain, completed using reference TRBV2 and TRBJ2-1, is EPEVTQTPSHQVTQMGQEVILRCVPISNHLYFYWYRQILGQKVEFLVSFYNNEISEKSEIFDDQFSVERPDGSNFTLKIRSTKLEDSAMYFCASTIGGATYNEQFFGPGTRLTVL.

The chain employs TRBV4-3 and TRBJ2-1; D is undetermined. Trimming took off 0 bases at V and 6 bases at J, with 6 bases between the two ends. The CDR3 consists of 13 residues. Germline CDR1 is LGHNA and CDR2 is YSLEER. The CDR3 here is CASSQEWSNEQFF. Here the CDR3 DNA reads TGCGCCAGCAGCCAAGAGTGGAGCAATGAGCAGTTCTTC.

The J gene is TRBJ1-1, the V gene TRBV6-1; 8 nucleotides agree with TRBD1. Trimming cost V 5 bases and J 5 bases; bases outside gene matches: 10. Looked up from germline, CDR1 is MNHNS and CDR2 is SASEGT. This CDR3 is 15 amino acids long. In nucleotides, the CDR3 is TGTGCCAGCAGTCCCCTGACAGGGGCGAAGACTGAAGCTTTCTTT. Translating gives CASSPLTGAKTEAFF.

This chain connects TRBV6-1 to TRBJ1-6; 7 positions agree with TRBD1. The CDR3 has 13 residues. The junction had 3 bases not matched to a gene; V was cut back by 6 bases and J by 7 bases. CDR1 and CDR2 (germline): MNHNS, SASEGT. CDR3 sequence reads: CASRRQGNSPLHF. Written as DNA, the CDR3 is TGTGCCAGCAGGAGACAGGGCAATTCACCCCTCCACTTT.

This clonotype was counted a few times. The J gene is TRBJ2-1, the V gene TRBV6-6, with D perhaps assigned TRBD1 or TRBD2 (5 bases each). Germline V lookup: CDR1 MNHNY, CDR2 SVGAGI (reference sequence). This CDR3 is 13 amino acids long. Deletions cut 3 bases from V and 7 bases from J, with 10 bases between. This CDR3 reads CASSYGGTNEQFF. In DNA, the CDR3 is TGTGCCAGCAGTTATGGGGGAACTAATGAGCAGTTCTTC.

This clonotype has more than one count but fewer than ten. The chain has TRBV7-2 and TRBJ2-7; D is perhaps TRBD1 or TRBD2 (6 bases each). V lost 5 bases to trimming and J lost 6 bases, with 20 bases between them. This CDR3 region has 15 residues. The germline V gene has CDR1 SGHTA and CDR2 FQGNSA. CDR3 in DNA: TGTGCCAGCAGCCTACACTGGGGCAGGGGAGGCGAGCAGTACTTC. Encoded protein: CASSLHWGRGGEQYF.

This chain connects TRBV2 to TRBJ2-3; D is possibly TRBD1 (6 bases). The CDR3 is made up of 14 amino acids. V dropped 5 bases and J dropped 4 bases, with 13 bases sitting between them. The germline CDR1 and CDR2 sequences are SNHLY and FYNNEI. In nucleotides, the CDR3 is TGTGCCAGCAGTAGGACAGAGAGATCAGATACGCAGTATTTT. Its translation is CASSRTERSDTQYF.

This clonotype was seen more than once but under ten times. The chain carries TRBV6-1 and TRBJ2-1, with 7 nucleotides matching TRBD1. Losses at the gene ends were 0 bases for V and 4 bases for J; bases not matched to a gene: 9. The CDR3 covers 17 residues. Per germline, CDR1 MNHNS and CDR2 SASEGT. The CDR3 DNA follows: TGTGCCAGCAGTGAAGCCCGTCCGGACAGGCCGTACAATGAGCAGTTCTTC. Amino acid sequence: CASSEARPDRPYNEQFF.

The chain is built from TRBV5-1 and TRBJ1-4; D not resolved. CDR3 length equals 13 residues. The germline gives CDR1 SGHRS, CDR2 YFSETQ. Trimming cost V 0 bases and J 6 bases, with 6 bases left between them. CDR3 in amino acids: CASSLGYHEKLFF. The CDR3 DNA follows: TGCGCCAGCAGCTTGGGATACCATGAAAAACTGTTTTTT.

CDR3 protein: CSASRQNRPQHF. CDR3 DNA sequence: TGCAGTGCTTCTCGGCAGAATCGACCCCAGCATTTT. The V and J genes are TRBV20-1 and TRBJ1-5; no clear D gene. The CDR3 spans 12 residues. With 5 bases removed from V and 10 bases from J, the gap between germline ends came to 15 bases. The germline V gene encodes CDR1 DFQATT and CDR2 SNEGSKA (reference sequence).

The table lists this clonotype with a count of one. This rearrangement joins TRBV3-1 to TRBJ2-5, with TRBD2 matching over 8 bases. The trim removed 3 bases at V and 5 bases at J, leaving 5 bases unmatched. The germline V gene has CDR1 LGHDT and CDR2 YNNKEL (reference sequence). The CDR3 loop spans 14 amino acids. The CDR3 nucleotides read TGTGCCAGCAGCCATGCGGGAGGTCACGAGACCCAGTACTTC. Amino acid sequence: CASSHAGGHETQYF.

The V and J genes are TRBV20-1 and TRBJ2-1; TRBD2 matches at 12 bases. The length of the CDR3 is 16 residues. V was clipped by 2 bases and J by 7 bases; unmatched bases: 9. Germline assignment: CDR1 DFQATT and CDR2 SNEGSKA (reference sequence). The CDR3 is CSARPLAGGPRNEQFF. The CDR3 DNA is TGCAGTGCTAGACCGCTAGCGGGAGGGCCGCGGAATGAGCAGTTCTTC.

The chain recombines TRBV6-5 with TRBJ1-5, with unresolved D. The CDR3 consists of 15 residues. The V end lost 3 bases, the J end lost 7 bases, and 16 bases lay between the germline ends. Germline assignment: CDR1 MNHEY and CDR2 SVGAGI. The CDR3 spells CASSYSTPTGQPQHF. In nucleotides, the CDR3 is TGTGCCAGCAGTTATTCGACCCCGACGGGACAGCCCCAGCATTTT.